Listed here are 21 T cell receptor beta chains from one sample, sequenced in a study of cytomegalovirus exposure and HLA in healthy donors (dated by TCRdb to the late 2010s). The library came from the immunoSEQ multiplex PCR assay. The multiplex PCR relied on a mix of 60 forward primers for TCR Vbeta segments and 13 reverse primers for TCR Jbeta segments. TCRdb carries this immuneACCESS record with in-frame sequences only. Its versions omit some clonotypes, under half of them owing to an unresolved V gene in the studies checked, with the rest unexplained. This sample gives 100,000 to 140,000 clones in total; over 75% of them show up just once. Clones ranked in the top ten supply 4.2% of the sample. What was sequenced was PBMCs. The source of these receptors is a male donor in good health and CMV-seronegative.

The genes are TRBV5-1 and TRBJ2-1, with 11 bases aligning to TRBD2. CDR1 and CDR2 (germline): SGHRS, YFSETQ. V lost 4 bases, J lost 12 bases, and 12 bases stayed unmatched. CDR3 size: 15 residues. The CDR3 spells CASSEDGTSGRGQFF. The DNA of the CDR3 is TGCGCCAGCAGCGAGGACGGAACTAGCGGGAGAGGGCAGTTCTTC.

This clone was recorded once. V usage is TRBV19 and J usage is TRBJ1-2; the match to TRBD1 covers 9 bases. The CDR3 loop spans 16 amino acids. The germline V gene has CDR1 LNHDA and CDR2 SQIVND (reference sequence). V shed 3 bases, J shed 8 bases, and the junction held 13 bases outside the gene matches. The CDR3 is CASSIELTGTGLGYTF. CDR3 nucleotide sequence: TGTGCCAGTAGTATCGAACTTACCGGGACAGGGTTGGGCTACACCTTC.

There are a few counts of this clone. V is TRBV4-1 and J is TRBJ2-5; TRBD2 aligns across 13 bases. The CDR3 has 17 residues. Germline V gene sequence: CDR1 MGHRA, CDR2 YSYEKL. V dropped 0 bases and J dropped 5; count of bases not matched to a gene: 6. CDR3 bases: TGCGCCAGCAGCCAAGATAGGACTAGCGGGAGTCAGGAGACCCAGTACTTC. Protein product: CASSQDRTSGSQETQYF.

DNA of the CDR3: TGCGCCAGCAGCCAAGAGTCGTCTAGCGGGAGAGGCGAGCAGTACTTC. This encodes CASSQESSSGRGEQYF. The rearrangement joins TRBV4-1 to TRBJ2-7; the match to TRBD2 covers 10 bases. Germline CDR1 MGHRA, CDR2 YSYEKL. V dropped 0 bases and J dropped 6; count of bases not matched to a gene: 8. This CDR3 is 16 amino acids long.

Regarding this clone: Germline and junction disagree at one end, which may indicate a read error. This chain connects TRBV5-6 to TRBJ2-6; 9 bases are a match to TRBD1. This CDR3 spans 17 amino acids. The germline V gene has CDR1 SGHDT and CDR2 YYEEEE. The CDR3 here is CVSSLGQGVSGANVLTF. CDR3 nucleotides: TGTGTCAGCAGCTTGGGACAGGGCGTCTCTGGGGCCAACGTCCTGACTTTC.

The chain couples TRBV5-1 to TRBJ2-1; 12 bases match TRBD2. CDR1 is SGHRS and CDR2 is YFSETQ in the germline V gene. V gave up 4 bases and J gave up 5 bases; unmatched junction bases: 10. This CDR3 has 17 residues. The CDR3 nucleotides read TGCGCCAGCAGCCCACCTTCACTAGCGGGAGGTAACAATGAGCAGTTCTTC. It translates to CASSPPSLAGGNNEQFF. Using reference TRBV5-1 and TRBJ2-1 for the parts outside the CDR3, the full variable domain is KAGVTQTPRYLIKTRGQQVTLSCSPISGHRSVSWYQQTPGQGLQFLFEYFSETQRNKGNFPGRFSGRQFSNSRSEMNVSTLELGDSALYLCASSPPSLAGGNNEQFFGPGTRLTVL.

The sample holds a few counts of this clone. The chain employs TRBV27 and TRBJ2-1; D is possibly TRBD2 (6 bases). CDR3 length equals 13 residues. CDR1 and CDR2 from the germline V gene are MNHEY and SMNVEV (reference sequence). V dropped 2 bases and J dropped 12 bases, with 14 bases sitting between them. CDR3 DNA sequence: TGTGCCAGCAGTTTAGGAACTGGAGGGTCGCAGTTCTTC. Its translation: CASSLGTGGSQFF.

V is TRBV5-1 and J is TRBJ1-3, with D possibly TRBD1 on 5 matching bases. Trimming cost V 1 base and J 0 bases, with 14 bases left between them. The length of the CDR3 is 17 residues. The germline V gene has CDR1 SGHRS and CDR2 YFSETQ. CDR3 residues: CASSLKSTASSGNTIYF. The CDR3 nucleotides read TGCGCCAGCAGCTTGAAATCGACAGCGAGCTCTGGAAACACCATATATTTT.

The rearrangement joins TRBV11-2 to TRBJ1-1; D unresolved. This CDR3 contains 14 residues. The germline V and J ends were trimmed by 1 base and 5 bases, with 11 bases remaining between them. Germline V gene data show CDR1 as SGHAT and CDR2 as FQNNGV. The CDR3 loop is CASSLGQVWTEAFF. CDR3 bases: TGTGCCAGCAGCTTAGGGCAGGTGTGGACTGAAGCTTTCTTT. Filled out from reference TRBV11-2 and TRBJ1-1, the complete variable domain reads EAGVAQSPRYKIIEKRQSVAFWCNPISGHATLYWYQQILGQGPKLLIQFQNNGVVDDSQLPKDRFSAERLKGVDSTLKIQPAKLEDSAVYLCASSLGQVWTEAFFGQGTRLTVV.

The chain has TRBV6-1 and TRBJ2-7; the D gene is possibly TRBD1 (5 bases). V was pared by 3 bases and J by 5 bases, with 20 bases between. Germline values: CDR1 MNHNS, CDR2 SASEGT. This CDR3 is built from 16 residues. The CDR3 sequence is CASSDAMTEKLHEQYF. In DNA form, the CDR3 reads TGTGCCAGCAGTGACGCCATGACAGAAAAGCTGCACGAGCAGTACTTC.

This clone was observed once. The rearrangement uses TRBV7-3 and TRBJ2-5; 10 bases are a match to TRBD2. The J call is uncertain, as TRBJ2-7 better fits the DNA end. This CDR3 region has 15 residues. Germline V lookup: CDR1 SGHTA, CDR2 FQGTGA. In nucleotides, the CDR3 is TGTGCCAGCAGCTTAGGGCTAGCGGGAGTCTACGAGCAGTACTTC. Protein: CASSLGLAGVYEQYF.

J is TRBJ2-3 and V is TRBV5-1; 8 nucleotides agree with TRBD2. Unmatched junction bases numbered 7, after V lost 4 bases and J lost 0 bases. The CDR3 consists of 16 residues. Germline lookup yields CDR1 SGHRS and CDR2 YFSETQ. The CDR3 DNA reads TGCGCCAGCAGCCCGGGGAGCGGGAGCAGCACAGATACGCAGTATTTT. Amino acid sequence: CASSPGSGSSTDTQYF.

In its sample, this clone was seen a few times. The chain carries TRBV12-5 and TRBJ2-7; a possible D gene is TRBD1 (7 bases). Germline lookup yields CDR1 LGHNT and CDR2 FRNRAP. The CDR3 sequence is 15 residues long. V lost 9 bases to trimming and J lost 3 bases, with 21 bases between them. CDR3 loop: CASTQGGQGNYEQYF. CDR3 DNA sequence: TGTGCTAGCACCCAGGGGGGACAAGGGAACTACGAGCAGTACTTC.

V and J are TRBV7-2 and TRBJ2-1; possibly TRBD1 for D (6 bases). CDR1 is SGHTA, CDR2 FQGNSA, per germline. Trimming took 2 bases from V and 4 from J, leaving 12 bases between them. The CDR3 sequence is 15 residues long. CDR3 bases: TGTGCCAGCAGCTTAAGCAGGGGCTTATACAATGAGCAGTTCTTC. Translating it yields CASSLSRGLYNEQFF. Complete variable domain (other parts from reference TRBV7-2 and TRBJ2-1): GAGVSQSPSNKVTEKGKDVELRCDPISGHTALYWYRQSLGQGLEFLIYFQGNSAPDKSGLPSDRFSAERTGGSVSTLTIQRTQQEDSAVYLCASSLSRGLYNEQFFGPGTRLTVL.

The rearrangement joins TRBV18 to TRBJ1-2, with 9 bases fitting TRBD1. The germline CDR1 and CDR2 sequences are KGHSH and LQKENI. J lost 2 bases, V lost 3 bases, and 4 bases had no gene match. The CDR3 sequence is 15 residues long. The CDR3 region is CASSPADRGNYGYTF. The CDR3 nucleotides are TGTGCCAGCTCACCTGCGGACAGGGGAAACTATGGCTACACCTTC.

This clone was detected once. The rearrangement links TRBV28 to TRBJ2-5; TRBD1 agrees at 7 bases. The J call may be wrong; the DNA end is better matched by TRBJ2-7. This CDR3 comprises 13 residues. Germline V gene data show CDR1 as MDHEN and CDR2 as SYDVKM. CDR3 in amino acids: CASSSGQPYEQYF. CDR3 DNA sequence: TGTGCCAGCAGTTCGGGACAGCCCTACGAGCAGTACTTC.

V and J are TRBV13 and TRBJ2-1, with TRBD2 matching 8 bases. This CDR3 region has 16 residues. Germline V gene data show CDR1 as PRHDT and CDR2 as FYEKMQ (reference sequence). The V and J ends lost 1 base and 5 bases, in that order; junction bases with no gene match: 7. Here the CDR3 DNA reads TGTGCCAGCAGCTTAGTGTCCAGCGGGAGCCACAATGAGCAGTTCTTC. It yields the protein CASSLVSSGSHNEQFF. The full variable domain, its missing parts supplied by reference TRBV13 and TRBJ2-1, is AAGVIQSPRHLIKEKRETATLKCYPIPRHDTVYWYQQGPGQDPQFLISFYEKMQSDKGSIPDRFSAQQFSDYHSELNMSSLELGDSALYFCASSLVSSGSHNEQFFGPGTRLTVL.

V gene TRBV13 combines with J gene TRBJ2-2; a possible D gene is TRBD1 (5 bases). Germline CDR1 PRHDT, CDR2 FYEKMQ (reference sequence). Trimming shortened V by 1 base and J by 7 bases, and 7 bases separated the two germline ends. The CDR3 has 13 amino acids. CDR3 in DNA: TGTGCCAGCAGCTTAGCAGGGCTCGGGGAGCTGTTTTTT. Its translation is CASSLAGLGELFF. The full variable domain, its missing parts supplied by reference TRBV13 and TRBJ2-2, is AAGVIQSPRHLIKEKRETATLKCYPIPRHDTVYWYQQGPGQDPQFLISFYEKMQSDKGSIPDRFSAQQFSDYHSELNMSSLELGDSALYFCASSLAGLGELFFGEGSRLTVL.

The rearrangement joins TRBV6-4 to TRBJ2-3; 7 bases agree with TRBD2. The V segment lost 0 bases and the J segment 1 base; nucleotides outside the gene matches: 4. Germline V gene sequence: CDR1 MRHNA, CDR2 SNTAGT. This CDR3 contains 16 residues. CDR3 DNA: TGTGCCAGCAGTGACTCGGCGGGAGAGCGCACAGATACGCAGTATTTT. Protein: CASSDSAGERTDTQYF.

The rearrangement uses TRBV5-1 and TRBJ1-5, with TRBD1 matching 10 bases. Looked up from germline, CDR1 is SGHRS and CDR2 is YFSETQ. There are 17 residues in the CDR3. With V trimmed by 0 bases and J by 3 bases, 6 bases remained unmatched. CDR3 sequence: CASSLDPGQGNNQPQHF. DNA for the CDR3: TGCGCCAGCAGCTTGGACCCGGGACAGGGGAACAATCAGCCCCAGCATTTT.

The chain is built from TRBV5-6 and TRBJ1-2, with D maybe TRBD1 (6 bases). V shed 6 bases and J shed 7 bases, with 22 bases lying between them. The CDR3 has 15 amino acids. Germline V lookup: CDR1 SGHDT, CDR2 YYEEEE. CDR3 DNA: TGTGCCAGCAAGCTGATGGGAAGACAGGCCGGTGGCTACACCTTC. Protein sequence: CASKLMGRQAGGYTF.